The 32 T cell receptor beta chains reported below all come from one sample, sequenced in a study of blood T cell repertoires in COVID-19. Generated by immunoSEQ multiplex PCR, the TCRdb table keeps only in-frame clones and is missing some. Here the sample spans about 29,000 clones, approximately 88% being singletons. Sequencing was carried out using peripheral blood. Receptors originate from an elderly man with active COVID-19.

By share, this clone counts as medium-sized (0.01 to 0.1%). This sequence joins TRBV7-3 and TRBJ2-1; 14 bases are shared with TRBD2. Trimming at V came to 4 bases and at J to 8 bases, leaving 10 bases not matched to a gene. The CDR3 consists of 17 residues. Per germline, CDR1 SGHTA and CDR2 FQGTGA. The CDR3 DNA follows: TGTGCCAGCAGCTCCCGGACTAGCGGGGGGAAGTTATATGAGCAGTTCTTC. Its protein product is CASSSRTSGGKLYEQFF. The whole variable domain, filled in from reference TRBV7-3 and TRBJ2-1, reads GAGVSQTPSNKVTEKGKYVELRCDPISGHTALYWYRQSLGQGPEFLIYFQGTGAADDSGLPNDRFFAVRPEGSVSTLKIQRTERGDSAVYLCASSSRTSGGKLYEQFFGPGTRLTVL.

The chain recombines TRBV6-6 with TRBJ1-3; TRBD1 agrees at 9 bases. The V segment lost 7 bases and the J segment 4 bases; nucleotides outside the gene matches: 8. Germline V gene data show CDR1 as MNHNY and CDR2 as SVGAGI (reference sequence). CDR3 length equals 15 residues. CDR3 amino acids: CASTDGQGKGNTIYF. In DNA form, the CDR3 reads TGTGCCAGCACGGACGGACAGGGGAAAGGAAACACCATATATTTT.

The count of this clone is one. The chain combines TRBV6-6 with TRBJ2-1; D is unclear. With 0 bases removed from V and 3 bases from J, the gap between germline ends came to 6 bases. This CDR3 has 14 amino acids. Per the germline V gene, CDR1 is MNHNY and CDR2 is SVGAGI (reference sequence). DNA of the CDR3: TGTGCCAGCAGTTACTCGGCAGTCTACAATGAGCAGTTCTTC. It yields the protein CASSYSAVYNEQFF.

The sample holds a few counts of this clone. V is TRBV5-1 and J is TRBJ2-7; possible D gene TRBD1, 5 bases. From germline, CDR1 is SGHRS and CDR2 YFSETQ. This CDR3 has 14 residues. V was cut by 7 bases and J by 4 bases, with 18 bases left in between. The CDR3 region has the DNA TGCGCCAGCGCACCACAACAGGTTCAGTACGAGCAGTACTTC. Translating gives CASAPQQVQYEQYF. Together with reference TRBV5-1 and TRBJ2-7, the CDR3 gives the full variable domain: KAGVTQTPRYLIKTRGQQVTLSCSPISGHRSVSWYQQTPGQGLQFLFEYFSETQRNKGNFPGRFSGRQFSNSRSEMNVSTLELGDSALYLCASAPQQVQYEQYFGPGTRLTVT.

This chain uses TRBV7-9 with TRBJ1-1, with no clear D. The CDR3 consists of 13 residues. V was cut by 9 bases and J by 6 bases, with 17 bases left in between. Germline V lookup: CDR1 SEHNR, CDR2 FQNEAQ (reference sequence). This CDR3 is CARTRLEQPEAFF. As DNA, the CDR3 is TGTGCCAGGACTAGACTGGAGCAGCCTGAAGCTTTCTTT.

The chain joins TRBV9 to TRBJ2-7, with D perhaps TRBD2 (6 bases). The CDR3 loop spans 14 amino acids. V was shortened by 4 bases and J by 1 base, with 12 bases between the two germline ends. Germline V gene lookup returns CDR1 SGDLS and CDR2 YYNGEE. CDR3: CASSRRLDSYEQYF. The CDR3 DNA follows: TGTGCCAGCAGCCGAAGACTAGATTCCTACGAGCAGTACTTC.

J is TRBJ1-6 and V is TRBV5-1; no firm D call. The CDR3 is 15 residues long. V was shortened by 0 bases and J by 6 bases, with 10 bases between the two germline ends. Germline V gives CDR1 SGHRS, CDR2 YFSETQ. CDR3 sequence (DNA): TGCGCCAGCAGCTTGGAGGCAGCGACTAATTCACCCCTCCACTTT. It yields the protein CASSLEAATNSPLHF.

The V call is TRBV4-1, the J call TRBJ2-5, with 7 bases lining up with TRBD2. In germline, CDR1 is MGHRA, CDR2 YSYEKL. V dropped 4 bases and J dropped 5; count of bases not matched to a gene: 10. The CDR3 extends over 15 amino acids. The DNA of the CDR3 is TGCGCCAGCAGCCTCCGACTAGCAATGAGGGAGACCCAGTACTTC. Translated: CASSLRLAMRETQYF.

This rearrangement joins TRBV25-1 to TRBJ2-5; D possibly corresponds to TRBD2 (5 bases). The V end was cut by 3 bases, the J end by 5 bases, with 16 bases between. The CDR3 length is 15 residues. Germline CDR1 and CDR2: MGHDK and SYGVNS. CDR3 coding DNA: TGTGCCAGCAGTGAGTCCCTGTTTTCGGGGGAGACCCAGTACTTC. Residues: CASSESLFSGETQYF.

This clone was seen more than once but under ten times. The chain links TRBV27 to TRBJ2-7, with 8 bases lining up with TRBD1. Germline V lookup: CDR1 MNHEY, CDR2 SMNVEV (reference sequence). This CDR3 has 15 residues. V shed 5 bases and J 4 bases; nucleotides not matched to a gene: 10. CDR3 sequence (DNA): TGTGCCAGCAGTCCAAGACAGGGGTGGGTATACGAGCAGTACTTC. Translating gives CASSPRQGWVYEQYF.

The gene calls are TRBV2 and TRBJ1-1; 7 bases are a match to TRBD1. Per the germline V gene, CDR1 is SNHLY and CDR2 is FYNNEI. Unmatched junction bases numbered 5, after V lost 0 bases and J lost 7 bases. The CDR3 spans 14 residues. The CDR3: CASSEAGQRGEAFF. The CDR3 coding sequence is TGTGCCAGCAGTGAAGCGGGACAGCGTGGTGAAGCTTTCTTT.

The chain couples TRBV3-1 (or the pseudogene TRBV3-2) to TRBJ1-2; possible D gene TRBD1, 6 bases. V dropped 1 base and J dropped 3 bases, with 9 bases sitting between them. Germline V lookup: CDR1 LGHDT, CDR2 YNNKEL (reference sequence). The CDR3 runs 14 residues. CDR3: CASSQAGGDYGYTF. The CDR3, as DNA: TGTGCCAGCAGCCAAGCGGGGGGCGACTATGGCTACACCTTC.

This clone was counted between two and nine times. The chain links TRBV15 to TRBJ2-1; 13 positions agree with TRBD2. Per the germline V gene, CDR1 is LNHNV and CDR2 is YYDKDF (reference sequence). The V gene end was trimmed by 0 bases and the J gene end by 3 bases; junction bases not matched to a gene: 8. There are 19 residues in the CDR3. The CDR3 region has the DNA TGTGCCACCAGCAGAGATTTACTAGCGGGGGGGCTAGTCTACAATGAGCAGTTCTTC. Its protein is CATSRDLLAGGLVYNEQFF.

This chain links TRBV9 with TRBJ2-2, with TRBD1 matching 7 bases. This CDR3 has 15 amino acids. The ends lost 0 bases at V and 5 bases at J; junction bases unmatched: 4. Germline CDR1 reads SGDLS; CDR2 reads YYNGEE. In DNA form, the CDR3 reads TGTGCCAGCAGCGTAGAGGGGGCTGGGACCGGGGAGCTGTTTTTT. Encoded protein: CASSVEGAGTGELFF.

The rearrangement links TRBV3-1 (or the pseudogene TRBV3-2) to TRBJ2-2; 7 nucleotides agree with TRBD2. After removal of 1 base from V and 3 bases from J, the junction contained 5 bases not matched to a gene. CDR3 length: 16 residues. Germline CDR1 reads LGHDT; CDR2 reads YNNKEL (reference sequence). The CDR3 DNA sequence: TGTGCCAGCAGCCAAGCGGGCGGGGGTCACACCGGGGAGCTGTTTTTT. Encoded protein: CASSQAGGGHTGELFF.

V gene TRBV3-1 (or the pseudogene TRBV3-2) combines with J gene TRBJ2-3, with 8 bases aligning to TRBD2. This CDR3 is built from 16 residues. Germline-derived CDR1 and CDR2 are LGHDT and YNNKEL (reference sequence). Germline trimming cut 3 bases from V and 4 bases from J; bases unmatched to any gene: 9. The CDR3 nucleotides read TGTGCCAGCAGCCACCTCGGGACTAGACGTGCAGATACGCAGTATTTT. Translated: CASSHLGTRRADTQYF.

The chain combines TRBV18 with TRBJ1-1; 7 bases line up with TRBD1. After removal of 2 bases from V and 1 base from J, the junction contained 1 base not matched to a gene. The CDR3 has 14 amino acids. Per germline, CDR1 KGHSH and CDR2 LQKENI. This chain's CDR3 is CASSPNRGNTEAFF. CDR3 DNA sequence: TGTGCCAGCTCACCAAACAGGGGGAACACTGAAGCTTTCTTT.

This clone appeared a single time. The chain joins TRBV20-1 to TRBJ1-2, with 7 bases identical to TRBD1. The CDR3 is 11 residues long. The V and J ends lost 6 bases and 7 bases, in that order; junction bases with no gene match: 5. Germline loops: CDR1 DFQATT, CDR2 SNEGSKA (reference sequence). For the CDR3, the DNA is TGCAGTGCCGACAGGGAAAGTGGCTACACCTTC. It yields the protein CSADRESGYTF.

The chain combines TRBV29-1 with TRBJ1-1, with D possibly TRBD1 on 6 matching bases. Trimming cost V 7 bases and J 5 bases, with 14 bases left between them. From germline, CDR1 is SQVTM and CDR2 ANQGSEA. The CDR3 contains 12 residues. The CDR3: CSANRVGTEAFF. CDR3 coding DNA: TGCAGCGCGAACAGGGTTGGGACTGAAGCTTTCTTT. Looking up the rest from reference TRBV29-1 and TRBJ1-1 gives the full variable domain: SAVISQKPSRDICQRGTSLTIQCQVDSQVTMMFWYRQQPGQSLTLIATANQGSEATYESGFVIDKFPISRPNLTFSTLTVSNMSPEDSSIYLCSANRVGTEAFFGQGTRLTVV.

The chain carries TRBV5-8 and TRBJ2-2, with 9 bases matching TRBD2. With 4 bases clipped from V and 6 bases from J, the junction kept 13 bases outside the gene matches. This CDR3 has 17 amino acids. CDR1 and CDR2 (germline): SGHTS, YDEGEE. CDR3 amino acids: CASSPGGLAGLAGELFF. As DNA, the CDR3 is TGTGCCAGCAGCCCTGGGGGGCTAGCGGGGTTGGCCGGGGAGCTGTTTTTT.

V gene TRBV6-5 combines with J gene TRBJ2-6; 9 bases match TRBD1. The CDR3 totals 15 residues. V lost 6 bases and J lost 3; bases outside the gene matches: 3. In germline, CDR1 is MNHEY, CDR2 SVGAGI. CDR3 residues: CASRKTGGGANVLTF. The CDR3 DNA sequence: TGTGCCAGCAGAAAGACAGGGGGTGGGGCCAACGTCCTGACTTTC.

This chain links TRBV3-1 (or the pseudogene TRBV3-2) with TRBJ2-7; 7 bases align to TRBD1. CDR3 length equals 15 residues. Germline-derived CDR1 and CDR2 are LGHDT and YNNKEL (reference sequence). The ends lost 2 bases at V and 2 bases at J; junction bases unmatched: 6. The CDR3 sequence: CASSQRTGQPYEQYF. CDR3 nucleotide sequence: TGTGCCAGCAGCCAACGGACAGGCCAACCCTACGAGCAGTACTTC.

J is TRBJ2-1 and V is TRBV18, with 15 bases fitting TRBD2. This CDR3 contains 18 residues. The V gene end was trimmed by 4 bases and the J gene end by 0 bases; junction bases not matched to a gene: 4. Germline loops: CDR1 KGHSH, CDR2 LQKENI. The CDR3 sequence is CASSLGTSGGNSYNEQFF. Written as DNA, the CDR3 is TGTGCCAGCTCACTTGGGACTAGCGGGGGGAACTCCTACAATGAGCAGTTCTTC.

The chain uses TRBV3-1 (or the pseudogene TRBV3-2) and TRBJ2-5, with 12 bases matching TRBD2. Germline V CDR1 and CDR2: LGHDT, YNNKEL (reference sequence). V lost 6 bases to trimming and J lost 3 bases; unmatched junction nucleotides: 5. The CDR3 runs 15 residues. The CDR3: CASSPRLAGEETQYF. The CDR3 DNA reads as TGTGCCAGCAGTCCTCGACTAGCGGGGGAAGAGACCCAGTACTTC.

This clone has only a few counts. V and J are TRBV5-1 and TRBJ2-7, with D hard to call. The germline CDR1 and CDR2 sequences are SGHRS and YFSETQ. The CDR3 length is 14 residues. V lost 1 base, J lost 2 bases, and 10 bases lay in between. The CDR3 spells CASSLFAEAYEQYF. The CDR3 DNA is TGCGCCAGCAGCTTGTTTGCGGAAGCCTACGAGCAGTACTTC.

The chain has TRBV2 and TRBJ1-6, with D perhaps TRBD1 (6 bases). CDR1 is SNHLY, CDR2 FYNNEI, per germline. This CDR3 has 16 residues. Trimming removed 6 bases from V and 0 bases from J, with 12 bases in between. The chain's CDR3 is CASRPTGSSYNSPLHF. Written as DNA, the CDR3 is TGTGCCAGCAGACCTACAGGGAGCTCCTATAATTCACCCCTCCACTTT.

V is TRBV30 and J is TRBJ1-5, with D tentatively TRBD1 (5 bases). CDR3 size: 13 residues. Germline lookup yields CDR1 GTSNPN and CDR2 SVGIG (reference sequence). Trimming removed 2 bases at V and 3 bases at J, with 8 bases between. CDR3 nucleotides: TGTGCCTGGAGTTCGGGGGACAATCAGCCCCAGCATTTT. Protein: CAWSSGDNQPQHF.

V and J are TRBV12-5 and TRBJ1-2; D is possibly TRBD1 (5 bases). The ends were cut back, 2 bases at V and 8 bases at J, with 15 bases in the middle. The CDR3 extends over 14 amino acids. Germline values: CDR1 LGHNT, CDR2 FRNRAP. The chain's CDR3 is CASGLIGGPGGYTF. CDR3 bases: TGTGCTAGTGGTTTGATCGGGGGACCGGGGGGCTACACCTTC. Full variable domain (outside the CDR3, taken from reference TRBV12-5 and TRBJ1-2): DARVTQTPRHKVTEMGQEVTMRCQPILGHNTVFWYRQTMMQGLELLAYFRNRAPLDDSGMPKDRFSAEMPDATLATLKIQPSEPRDSAVYFCASGLIGGPGGYTFGSGTRLTVV.

The chain uses TRBV7-2 and TRBJ2-2; 7 bases line up with TRBD2. The germline CDR1 and CDR2 sequences are SGHTA and FQGNSA. The CDR3 is made up of 16 amino acids. V lost 3 bases to trimming and J lost 2 bases; unmatched junction nucleotides: 6. The CDR3 DNA reads TGTGCCAGCAGCTTCCGTCCGGGGGGAAACACCGGGGAGCTGTTTTTT. Translated: CASSFRPGGNTGELFF.

This chain connects TRBV7-2 to TRBJ2-5; unclear D gene. The CDR3 is 16 residues long. Between the trimmed V and J ends, which lost 1 base and 2 bases, there was a span of 14 bases. Per germline, CDR1 SGHTA and CDR2 FQGNSA. CDR3 DNA: TGTGCCAGCAGCTTAGGGGTAACTACAACACAAGAGACCCAGTACTTC. It yields the protein CASSLGVTTTQETQYF.

The chain uses TRBV5-1 and TRBJ1-1; 7 bases agree with TRBD1. The V and J ends lost 0 bases and 0 bases, in that order; junction bases with no gene match: 5. Per the germline V gene, CDR1 is SGHRS and CDR2 is YFSETQ. This CDR3 contains 16 residues. Here the CDR3 DNA reads TGCGCCAGCAGCTTGGGCACAGGGGCACTGAACACTGAAGCTTTCTTT. Its protein product is CASSLGTGALNTEAFF.

This chain's CDR3 is CASSPQKRGALAKLFF. CDR3 nucleotide sequence: TGCGCCAGCAGCCCCCAAAAACGGGGGGCATTGGCAAAACTGTTTTTT. The chain links TRBV4-1 to TRBJ1-4, with D perhaps TRBD1 (6 bases). Trimming stripped 4 bases from V and 10 bases from J, with 22 bases between. The germline CDR1 and CDR2 sequences are MGHRA and YSYEKL. The length of the CDR3 is 16 residues.